These 22 T cell receptor beta chains were all obtained from the same sample, sequenced in a study of T-cell memory formation after mild COVID-19. MiXCR was run by TCRdb on the 5' RACE reads, yielding one entry per CDR3 protein. The sample carries about 320,000 distinct CDR3 sequences, roughly 13% recorded once. Sequencing input: PBMCs or a T cell subset sorted from them (not recorded which). The source of these receptors is a man between 18 and 29 years old who had mild COVID-19 (a few samples of this study predate the infection). Cell type and time point are not known.

This clonotype was counted a few times. This rearrangement joins TRBV7-2 to TRBJ1-1; TRBD1 is a possible D gene (5 bases). CDR3 size: 13 residues. From germline, CDR1 is SGHTA and CDR2 FQGNSA. Trimming stripped 5 bases from V and 3 bases from J, with 10 bases between. CDR3 nucleotides: TGTGCCAGCAGCGCCGAGGGGTACACTGAAGCTTTCTTT. Its translation: CASSAEGYTEAFF.

The chain combines TRBV11-1 with TRBJ2-6; D is uncertain. The germline gives CDR1 SGHAT, CDR2 FQDESV (reference sequence). This CDR3 is 17 amino acids long. Trimming removed 2 bases at V and 0 bases at J, with 11 bases between. The CDR3 region has the DNA TGTGCCAGCAGCTTATTTTTGGGTTCCTCTGGGGCCAACGTCCTGACTTTC. This codes for CASSLFLGSSGANVLTF.

The V and J genes are TRBV9 and TRBJ1-1; D is unresolved. V lost 4 bases and J 3 bases, leaving 16 bases between the germline ends. The CDR3 has 15 residues. Looked up from germline, CDR1 is SGDLS and CDR2 is YYNGEE. CDR3 sequence (DNA): TGTGCCAGCAGCCCCAAGGACGCCCGGGACACTGAAGCTTTCTTT. Residues: CASSPKDARDTEAFF.

This clonotype turned up a few times. CDR3 region: CASSLAPRGGANYGYTF. CDR3 bases: TGCGCCAGCAGCTTGGCCCCCAGGGGGGGAGCTAACTATGGCTACACCTTC. The genes are TRBV5-1 and TRBJ1-2; 7 bases match TRBD1. Germline V gene sequence: CDR1 SGHRS, CDR2 YFSETQ. This CDR3 has 17 amino acids. Unmatched junction bases numbered 8, after V lost 0 bases and J lost 0 bases.

This clonotype was recorded a few times. The chain links TRBV5-1 to TRBJ2-5; 8 nucleotides align to TRBD2. The V gene end was trimmed by 4 bases and the J gene end by 4 bases; junction bases not matched to a gene: 6. This CDR3 spans 14 amino acids. The germline V gene encodes CDR1 SGHRS and CDR2 YFSETQ. The CDR3 bases are TGCGCCAGCAGCCTCGGGGGGGCATCAGAGACCCAGTACTTC. The encoded protein is CASSLGGASETQYF.

The chain has TRBV11-2 and TRBJ2-5; 7 nucleotides agree with TRBD1. The germline V gene encodes CDR1 SGHAT and CDR2 FQNNGV. The length of the CDR3 is 14 residues. Germline trimming cut 5 bases from V and 3 bases from J; bases unmatched to any gene: 6. Here the CDR3 DNA reads TGTGCCAGCAGCGTCCGGGACAGTAAAGAGACCCAGTACTTC. Translation: CASSVRDSKETQYF.

V gene TRBV7-2 combines with J gene TRBJ2-5; 11 bases align to TRBD2. Trimming cost V 0 bases and J 5 bases; bases outside gene matches: 8. Looked up from germline, CDR1 is SGHTA and CDR2 is FQGNSA. This CDR3 comprises 17 residues. CDR3 bases: TGTGCCAGCAGCTTAGCCTTTAGCGGGGGGGCGTCGGAGACCCAGTACTTC. Its translation: CASSLAFSGGASETQYF.

This clonotype occurred a few times. The chain has TRBV20-1 and TRBJ2-7; tentatively, D is TRBD1 (5 bases). Germline CDR1 DFQATT, CDR2 SNEGSKA (reference sequence). V was trimmed by 0 bases and J by 9 bases, leaving 12 bases between them. The CDR3 loop spans 12 amino acids. The CDR3 coding sequence is TGCAGTGCTAGAGACTCAGGGAAGGGGCAGTACTTC. This codes for CSARDSGKGQYF.

The genes are TRBV7-9 and TRBJ1-3; D is uncertain. Germline V CDR1 and CDR2: SEHNR, FQNEAQ (reference sequence). V gave up 2 bases and J gave up 8 bases, with 4 bases separating them. The CDR3 spans 11 residues. CDR3 protein: CASSLQDTIYF. DNA of the CDR3: TGTGCCAGCAGCTTACAAGACACCATATATTTT. The whole variable domain, remainder taken from reference TRBV7-9 and TRBJ1-3, is DTGVSQNPRHKITKRGQNVTFRCDPISEHNRLYWYRQTLGQGPEFLTYFQNEAQLEKSRLLSDRFSAERPKGSFSTLEIQRTEQGDSAMYLCASSLQDTIYFGEGSWLTVV.

There are a few counts of this clonotype. CDR3 residues: CASSLSRRSRGGTDTQYF. The CDR3, as DNA: TGTGCCAGCAGCTTGTCGCGTAGATCTCGGGGCGGCACAGATACGCAGTATTTT. The genes are TRBV7-2 and TRBJ2-3; D is perhaps TRBD1 or TRBD2 (5 bases each). The CDR3 consists of 18 residues. Trimming left V 3 bases short and J 1 base short, with 20 bases between. The germline CDR1 and CDR2 sequences are SGHTA and FQGNSA.

The chain uses TRBV7-2 and TRBJ1-5, with 7 bases that match TRBD1. CDR1 and CDR2 (germline): SGHTA, FQGNSA. The V segment lost 5 bases and the J segment 2 bases; nucleotides outside the gene matches: 6. The CDR3 has 15 residues. The CDR3 loop reads CASSGRGTRNQPQHF. CDR3 sequence (DNA): TGTGCCAGCAGCGGCAGGGGGACGCGCAATCAGCCCCAGCATTTT.

J is TRBJ1-5 and V is TRBV20-1; D unresolved. Germline CDR1 and CDR2: DFQATT and SNEGSKA (reference sequence). This CDR3 is 14 amino acids long. V lost 5 bases and J lost 1, with 12 bases in between. CDR3 loop: CSALRPDSNQPQHF. DNA of the CDR3: TGCAGTGCTCTAAGACCGGACAGCAATCAGCCCCAGCATTTT.

V usage is TRBV19 and J usage is TRBJ1-5; D unclear. CDR1 and CDR2 (germline): LNHDA, SQIVND (reference sequence). The CDR3 spans 15 residues. Trimming removed 5 bases from V and 1 base from J, with 12 bases in between. CDR3 amino acids: CASSWRVGSNQPQHF. The DNA of the CDR3 is TGTGCCAGTAGTTGGAGGGTAGGAAGCAATCAGCCCCAGCATTTT.

This clonotype was recorded once. V usage is TRBV5-1 and J usage is TRBJ1-2, with D unresolved. The V end lost 1 base, the J end lost 1 base, and 8 bases lay between the germline ends. CDR3 length equals 14 residues. Germline assignment: CDR1 SGHRS and CDR2 YFSETQ. CDR3 sequence: CASSLHGNNYGYTF. CDR3 nucleotides: TGCGCCAGCAGCTTGCACGGAAATAACTATGGCTACACCTTC.

The V and J genes are TRBV12-3 or TRBV12-4 and TRBJ1-2; possibly TRBD1 for D (5 bases). The CDR3 extends over 13 amino acids. V lost 5 bases and J 7 bases, leaving 14 bases between the germline ends. The CDR3 sequence is CASSPGLTRGYTF. CDR3 DNA: TGTGCCAGCAGTCCGGGACTTACTCGTGGCTACACCTTC.

CDR3 sequence (DNA): TGCAGTGCTAGTGGCGGCCTTTATATAGCGGGGAGGGTAGATACGCAGTATTTT. Its translation: CSASGGLYIAGRVDTQYF. This chain joins TRBV20-1 and TRBJ2-3; 8 positions agree with TRBD2. Germline assignment: CDR1 DFQATT and CDR2 SNEGSKA (reference sequence). CDR3 size: 18 residues. Trimming at V came to 3 bases and at J to 5 bases, leaving 19 bases not matched to a gene.

CDR3 bases: TGTGCCAGCAACGTGCGGCTAGCGGGGGTGTGGGGCCCAGATACGCAGTATTTT. Protein sequence: CASNVRLAGVWGPDTQYF. This chain connects TRBV9 to TRBJ2-3; 10 positions match TRBD2. Germline V gives CDR1 SGDLS, CDR2 YYNGEE. The CDR3 has 18 amino acids. The ends lost 6 bases at V and 4 bases at J; junction bases unmatched: 17.

The genes are TRBV7-3 and TRBJ2-7; D perhaps matches TRBD1 (7 bases). V was trimmed by 1 base and J by 3 bases, leaving 16 bases between them. Germline-derived CDR1 and CDR2 are SGHTA and FQGTGA. The CDR3 extends over 16 amino acids. The CDR3 DNA sequence: TGTGCCAGCAGCTTAATCGTCCCAGGGGGGTTCTACGAGCAGTACGTC. Protein: CASSLIVPGGFYEQYV.

At least ten counts were recorded for this clonotype. This chain joins TRBV5-1 and TRBJ1-1; the match to TRBD1 covers 7 bases. From germline, CDR1 is SGHRS and CDR2 YFSETQ. This CDR3 has 14 residues. The trim removed 1 base at V and 4 bases at J, leaving 4 bases unmatched. The CDR3 sequence is CASSLQGGSTEAFF. In DNA, the CDR3 is TGCGCCAGCAGCTTGCAGGGGGGCAGCACTGAAGCTTTCTTT.

Only a few counts were recorded for this clonotype. The chain couples TRBV11-2 to TRBJ2-3; 9 bases agree with TRBD2. This CDR3 is built from 16 residues. The ends lost 6 bases at V and 2 bases at J; junction bases unmatched: 9. The germline V gene encodes CDR1 SGHAT and CDR2 FQNNGV. In DNA form, the CDR3 reads TGTGCCAGCAGTATGGCGGGACTAGCATACACAGATACGCAGTATTTT. Translated: CASSMAGLAYTDTQYF.

The chain joins TRBV7-8 to TRBJ1-2, with D tentatively TRBD1 (5 bases). V shed 3 bases and J shed 9 bases, with 14 bases lying between them. Germline lookup yields CDR1 SGHVS and CDR2 FQNEAQ. This CDR3 contains 13 residues. The chain's CDR3 is CASSFEDTPSYTF. CDR3 DNA: TGTGCCAGCAGCTTTGAGGACACCCCGAGCTACACCTTC.

This sequence joins TRBV5-1 and TRBJ2-3; D gene ambiguous. The CDR3 is 14 amino acids. Trimming took 4 bases from V and 4 from J, leaving 13 bases between them. Germline assignment: CDR1 SGHRS and CDR2 YFSETQ. This CDR3 is CASSLDTPADTQYF. In DNA, the CDR3 is TGCGCCAGCAGCCTAGACACCCCGGCAGATACGCAGTATTTT.